Listed below are T cell receptor beta chains from one sample, sequenced in a study of T cells in Graves' hyperthyroidism and ophthalmopathy. Each CDR3 protein gets one entry after TCRdb re-called the multiplex PCR reads with MiXCR. The top ten clones hold approximately 19% of a sample with around 400,000 distinct CDR3 sequences, 13% to 15% of them seen once. Sequences were obtained from blood. Receptor source: a woman in her sixties or seventies with Graves' ophthalmopathy. CDR3s include the opening cysteine and the closing phenylalanine or tryptophan. D genes are given only for firm matches. Size tells how often a clone was seen (once, few, many) or the class of an expanded clone, and some rows leave it out.

TGTGCCAGCAGCACCGAAGCGGGAGCTTCCTACGAGCAGTACTTC	CASSTEAGASYEQYF	many	TRBD2	TRBV7-8	TRBJ2-7
TGTGCCAGCAGTATCTACGGGACCCAGCATTTT	CASSIYGTQHF	many	NA	TRBV28	TRBJ1-5
TGTGCCAGCAGCCCTAGCGGGAGGCGAAACACCGGGGAGCTGTTTTTT	CASSPSGRRNTGELFF	many	TRBD2	TRBV7-9	TRBJ2-2
TGTGCCAGCAGTTCCGGACTAGCGGGAGAAAGCACAGATACGCAGTATTTT	CASSSGLAGESTDTQYF	NA	TRBD2	TRBV7-3	TRBJ2-3
TGTGCCTGGGGGCGGATTACTAACTATGGCTACACCTTC	CAWGRITNYGYTF	many	NA	TRBV30	TRBJ1-2
TGCAGTGCCCAAATAACCAGGGAGGGTAACTATGGCTACACCTTC	CSAQITREGNYGYTF	few	NA	TRBV20-1	TRBJ1-2
TGTGCCAGCAGGGGACACTTGAGCTCCTACGAGCAGTACTTC	CASRGHLSSYEQYF	few	NA	TRBV28	TRBJ2-7
TGTGCCATTAGGCGAGTATTGGACACTGAAGCTTTCTTT	CAIRRVLDTEAFF	many	NA	TRBV6-1	TRBJ1-1
TGTGCCAGCACCTACTCGGGACAGGACCCCTACGAGCAGTACTTC	CASTYSGQDPYEQYF	many	TRBD1	TRBV6-1	TRBJ2-7
TGTGCCAGTCTCCCTCCAGGGAGGGAGACCCAGTACTTC	CASLPPGRETQYF	many	NA	TRBV28	TRBJ2-5
TGCGCCAGCAGCCAAGTAAGGGTTACAGATACGCAGTATTTT	CASSQVRVTDTQYF	NA	NA	TRBV4-1	TRBJ2-3
TGCGCCAGCAGCAGTAGGGGGGCGGATGCGCAGTTCTTC	CASSSRGADAQFF	NA	NA	TRBV5-1	TRBJ2-1
TGTGCCAGCAGTCAGGGGACAGGTTTATACAATGAGCAGTTCTTC	CASSQGTGLYNEQFF	many	TRBD1	TRBV12-3/TRBV12-4	TRBJ2-1
NA	CASSFGSGGQETQYF	few	NA	TRBV6-1	TRBJ2-5
TGCAGTGTCCCGCCCCCCGGCAGCGGTCAAGAGACCCAGTACTTC	CSVPPPGSGQETQYF	many	NA	TRBV20-1	TRBJ2-5
TGTGCCAGCAGCCCGGCACCCGGGCAGTTCTTC	CASSPAPGQFF	NA	NA	TRBV11-3	TRBJ2-1
TGTGCCAGTGGGACAGCGAGCTCCTACGAGCAGTACTTC	CASGTASSYEQYF	few	TRBD1	TRBV6-1	TRBJ2-7
TGTGCCAGCAGCCGAGGGGGCTCGAACACCGGGGAGCTGTTTTTT	CASSRGGSNTGELFF	many	TRBD1	TRBV16	TRBJ2-2
TGTGCCAGCAGTTTACAGCCCCTTAGCTCCTACAATGAGCAGTTCTTC	CASSLQPLSSYNEQFF	many	NA	TRBV28	TRBJ2-1
TGTGCCAGCAGCCCCTCCAGGGGGCCCCCAGATACGCAGTATTTT	CASSPSRGPPDTQYF	NA	TRBD1	TRBV3-1	TRBJ2-3
TGCGCCAGCAGCTTGGAGCCAACTAATGAAAAACTGTTTTTT	CASSLEPTNEKLFF	few	NA	TRBV5-1	TRBJ1-4
TGTGCCACCAGCAGGTCAGCGGAGGTGGGCTTGAATGAGCAGTTCTTC	CATSRSAEVGLNEQFF	many	NA	TRBV15	TRBJ2-1
TGTGCCAGCAGCTCGCTACCCTCGGACGGTGAAAAACTGTTTTTT	CASSSLPSDGEKLFF	many	NA	TRBV7-9	TRBJ1-4
TGTGCCAGCAGTCCCACACAATTTTACACTGAAGCTTTCTTT	CASSPTQFYTEAFF	many	NA	TRBV12-3/TRBV12-4	TRBJ1-1
TGTGCCAGCAGTTACGTCGCGGGAGCTGTCGGGGAGCTGTTTTTT	CASSYVAGAVGELFF	NA	TRBD2	TRBV6-6	TRBJ2-2
TGCAGTGCTGGGGGAGTCACCGGGGAGCTGTTTTTT	CSAGGVTGELFF	NA	NA	TRBV20-1	TRBJ2-2
TGCAGTGCTAGAGATCCCGCAGTGAACACTGAAGCTTTCTTT	CSARDPAVNTEAFF	few	NA	TRBV20-1	TRBJ1-1
TGTGCCAGCTCAGCCACGAAGGGGGCGCGGGCTAGCGGGACCCCTTTCACAGATACGCAGTATTTT	CASSATKGARASGTPFTDTQYF	few	TRBD2	TRBV7-9	TRBJ2-3
TGTGCCAGCAGCTTGCCGGGACTAGCAAATGAGCAGTTCTTC	CASSLPGLANEQFF	many	TRBD2	TRBV7-9	TRBJ2-1
TGTGCCAGCAGCCAGGGGGCGAGGTTCACCGGGGAGCTGTTTTTT	CASSQGARFTGELFF	NA	TRBD1	TRBV7-9	TRBJ2-2
TGCAGTGCTCCTACAGGGGGCAGGGAGACCCAGTACTTC	CSAPTGGRETQYF	many	TRBD1	TRBV20-1	TRBJ2-5
TGTGCCTGGAGTTTCACCGGGAACCCAAACCAGCCCCAGCATTTT	CAWSFTGNPNQPQHF	many	NA	TRBV30	TRBJ1-5
TGTGCCAGCAGGGGACTAGCGGGTACCTACAATGAGCAGTTCTTC	CASRGLAGTYNEQFF	many	TRBD2	TRBV2	TRBJ2-1
TGTGCCAGCAGTTCGGGACTAGCGGGAGGAGGTACGCAGTATTTT	CASSSGLAGGGTQYF	many	TRBD2	TRBV27	TRBJ2-3
TGTGCCAGCAGCCAAGTTTCTGCTAGCGCGGATACGCAGTATTTT	CASSQVSASADTQYF	many	NA	TRBV4-2	TRBJ2-3
TGCAGTGGGCGGGACAGCCCAGAGCGCTCCTACGAGCAGTACTTC	CSGRDSPERSYEQYF	many	NA	TRBV20-1	TRBJ2-7
TGTGCCAGTACCCCGACTAGGGCAGATACGCAGTATTTT	CASTPTRADTQYF	few	NA	TRBV19	TRBJ2-3
TGTGCTAGTGGTCCGAGACTAGCGGGAGGGTACAATGAGCAGTTCTTC	CASGPRLAGGYNEQFF	many	TRBD2	TRBV12-5	TRBJ2-1
TGTGCCAGCAGTAGCCGGACAGGGCTTGGGTACGAGCAGTACTTC	CASSSRTGLGYEQYF	many	TRBD1	TRBV27	TRBJ2-7
TGTGCCAGCAGCTTAGACAGCAGGGAAAACACCATATATTTT	CASSLDSRENTIYF	many	NA	TRBV11-2	TRBJ1-3
TGTGCCAGCAGCGTAGAGCCAGGGAGCAACTACGAGCAGTACTTC	CASSVEPGSNYEQYF	NA	NA	TRBV9	TRBJ2-7
TGTGCCACCAGCAGAGTGGGAGGTAATCAGCCCCAGCATTTT	CATSRVGGNQPQHF	many	NA	TRBV15	TRBJ1-5
TGCGCCAGCAGCCAGGGTTCAGCGAGCTCCTACAATGAGCAGTTCTTC	CASSQGSASSYNEQFF	NA	NA	TRBV4-1	TRBJ2-1
TGTGCCAGCAGCCAAGACTTCTGGGGAGGTGACAATGAGCAGTTCTTC	CASSQDFWGGDNEQFF	many	NA	TRBV3-1	TRBJ2-1
TGTGCCACCCTAGGACTAGCGGGATCCTCCTACGAGCAGTACTTC	CATLGLAGSSYEQYF	NA	TRBD2	TRBV24-1	TRBJ2-7
TGTGCCAGCAGGCCCCTCGTCTCTAGCACAGATACGCAGTATTTT	CASRPLVSSTDTQYF	many	NA	TRBV12-3/TRBV12-4	TRBJ2-3
TGTGCCAGCACGGAGCGGGAGTGGGAATACAATGAGCAGTTCTTC	CASTEREWEYNEQFF	few	TRBD2	TRBV6-2/TRBV6-3	TRBJ2-1
TGCGCCAGCAGCCATTCAGGTGACTACGAGCAGTACTTC	CASSHSGDYEQYF	NA	NA	TRBV4-1	TRBJ2-7